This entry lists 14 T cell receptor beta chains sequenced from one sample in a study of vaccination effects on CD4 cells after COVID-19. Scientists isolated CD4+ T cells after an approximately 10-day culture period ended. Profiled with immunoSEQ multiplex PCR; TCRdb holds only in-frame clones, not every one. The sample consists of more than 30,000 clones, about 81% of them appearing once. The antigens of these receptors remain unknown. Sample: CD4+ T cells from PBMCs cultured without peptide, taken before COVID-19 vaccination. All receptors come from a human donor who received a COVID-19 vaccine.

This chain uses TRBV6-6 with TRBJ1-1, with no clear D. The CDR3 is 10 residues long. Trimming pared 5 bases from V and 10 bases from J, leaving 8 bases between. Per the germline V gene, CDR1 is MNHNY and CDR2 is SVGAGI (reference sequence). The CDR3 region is CASSDKTAFF. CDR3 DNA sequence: TGTGCCAGCAGTGACAAGACAGCTTTCTTT.

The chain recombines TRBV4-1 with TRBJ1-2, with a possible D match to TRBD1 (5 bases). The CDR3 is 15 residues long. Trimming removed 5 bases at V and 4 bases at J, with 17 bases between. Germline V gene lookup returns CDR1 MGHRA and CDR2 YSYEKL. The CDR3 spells CASSSLGQGIYGYTF. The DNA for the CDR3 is TGCGCCAGCAGCTCTTTAGGGCAGGGAATCTATGGCTACACCTTC.

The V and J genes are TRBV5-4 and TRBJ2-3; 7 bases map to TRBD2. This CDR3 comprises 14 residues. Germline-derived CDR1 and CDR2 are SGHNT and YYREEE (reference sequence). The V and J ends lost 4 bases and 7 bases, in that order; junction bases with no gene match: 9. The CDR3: CASSPWGGKYTQYF. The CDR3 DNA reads TGTGCCAGCAGCCCGTGGGGGGGGAAATATACGCAGTATTTT.

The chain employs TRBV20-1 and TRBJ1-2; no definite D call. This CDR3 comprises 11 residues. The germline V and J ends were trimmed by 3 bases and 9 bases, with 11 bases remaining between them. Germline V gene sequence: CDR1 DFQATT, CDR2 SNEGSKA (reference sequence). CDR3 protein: CSASRGLSYTF. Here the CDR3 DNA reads TGCAGTGCTAGCAGAGGTTTGAGCTACACCTTC.

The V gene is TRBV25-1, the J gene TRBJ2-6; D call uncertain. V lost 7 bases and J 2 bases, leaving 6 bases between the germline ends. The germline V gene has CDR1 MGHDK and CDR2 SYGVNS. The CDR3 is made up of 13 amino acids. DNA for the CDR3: TGTGCCAGCACCAAGACTGGGGCCAACGTCCTGACTTTC. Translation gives CASTKTGANVLTF.

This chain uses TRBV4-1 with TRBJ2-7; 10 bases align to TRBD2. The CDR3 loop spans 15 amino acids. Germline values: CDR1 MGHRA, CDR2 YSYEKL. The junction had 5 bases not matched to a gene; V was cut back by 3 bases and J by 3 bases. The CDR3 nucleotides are TGCGCCAGCAGCCAGGCTAGCGGGGGACTCTACGAGCAGTACGTC. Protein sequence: CASSQASGGLYEQYV.

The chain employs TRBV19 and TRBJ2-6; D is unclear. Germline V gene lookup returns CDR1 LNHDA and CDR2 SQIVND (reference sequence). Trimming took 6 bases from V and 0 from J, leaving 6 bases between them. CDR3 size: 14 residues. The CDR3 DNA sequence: TGTGCCAGTAGGAAAAGCTCTGGGGCCAACGTCCTGACTTTC. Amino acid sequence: CASRKSSGANVLTF.

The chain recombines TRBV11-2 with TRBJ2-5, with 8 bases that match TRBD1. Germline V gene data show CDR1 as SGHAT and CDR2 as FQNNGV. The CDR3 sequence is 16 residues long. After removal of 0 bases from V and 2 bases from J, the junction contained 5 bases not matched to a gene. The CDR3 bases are TGTGCCAGCAGCTTAGAACCCGGACAGGGTCAAGAGACCCAGTACTTC. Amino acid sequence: CASSLEPGQGQETQYF.

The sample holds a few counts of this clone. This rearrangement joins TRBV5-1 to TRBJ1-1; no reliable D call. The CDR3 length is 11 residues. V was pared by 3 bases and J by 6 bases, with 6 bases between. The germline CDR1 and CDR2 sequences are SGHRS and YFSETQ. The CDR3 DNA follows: TGCGCCAGCAGCTCGGGTGCTGAAGCTTTCTTT. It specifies CASSSGAEAFF.

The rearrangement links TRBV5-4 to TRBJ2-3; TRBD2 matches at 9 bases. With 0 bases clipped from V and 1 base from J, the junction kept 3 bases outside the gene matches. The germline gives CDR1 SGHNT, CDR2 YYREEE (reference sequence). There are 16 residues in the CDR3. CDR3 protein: CASSLAASGGTDTQYF. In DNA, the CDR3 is TGTGCCAGCAGCTTGGCGGCTAGCGGGGGCACAGATACGCAGTATTTT. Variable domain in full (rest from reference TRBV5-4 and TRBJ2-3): ETGVTQSPTHLIKTRGQQVTLRCSSQSGHNTVSWYQQALGQGPQFIFQYYREEENGRGNFPPRFSGLQFPNYSSELNVNALELDDSALYLCASSLAASGGTDTQYFGPGTRLTVL.

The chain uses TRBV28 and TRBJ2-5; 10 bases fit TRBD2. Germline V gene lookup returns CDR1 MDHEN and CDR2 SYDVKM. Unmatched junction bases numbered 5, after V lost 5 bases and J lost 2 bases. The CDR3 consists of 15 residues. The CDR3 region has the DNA TGTGCCAGCAGTCGTAGCGGGGGGCTTCAAGAGACCCAGTACTTC. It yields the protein CASSRSGGLQETQYF.

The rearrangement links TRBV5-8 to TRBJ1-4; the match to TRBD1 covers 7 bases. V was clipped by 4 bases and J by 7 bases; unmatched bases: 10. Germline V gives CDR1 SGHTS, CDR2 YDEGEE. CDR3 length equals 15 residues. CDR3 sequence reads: CASSPQGDRGEKLFF. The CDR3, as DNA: TGTGCCAGCAGCCCGCAGGGGGACCGAGGTGAAAAACTGTTTTTT.

CDR3 loop: CASSSTGTHSYEQYV. DNA for the CDR3: TGTGCCAGCAGTTCGACAGGGACCCACTCCTACGAGCAGTACGTC. The rearrangement links TRBV28 to TRBJ2-7; 7 nucleotides match TRBD1. Germline CDR1 MDHEN, CDR2 SYDVKM. V was pared by 4 bases and J by 0 bases, with 6 bases of the junction left unmatched. The CDR3 sequence is 15 residues long.

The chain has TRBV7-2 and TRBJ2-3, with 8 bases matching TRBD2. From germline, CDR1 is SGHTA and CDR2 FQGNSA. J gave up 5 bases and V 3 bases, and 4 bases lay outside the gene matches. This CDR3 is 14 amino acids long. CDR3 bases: TGTGCCAGCAGCTTTTTTGCGGGGGGAGATACGCAGTATTTT. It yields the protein CASSFFAGGDTQYF.